A single sample gave rise to the 14 T cell receptor beta chains below, sequenced in a study of cytomegalovirus exposure and HLA in healthy donors. With 60 Vbeta and 13 Jbeta primers, the PCR was carried out. Sequencing was performed with immunoSEQ multiplex PCR; in TCRdb, only in-frame clones are kept and a portion is missing. Here the sample spans about 150,000 clones, over 75% being singletons. Sequencing used PBMCs. The receptor source for this set is a woman between 35 and 50 years old in good health and CMV-seronegative.

This rearrangement joins TRBV5-1 to TRBJ2-3, with 7 bases fitting TRBD2. Germline CDR1 is SGHRS and CDR2 is YFSETQ. CDR3 length equals 14 residues. Trimming took 3 bases from V and 3 from J; bases not matched to a gene: 4. CDR3 in DNA: TGCGCCAGCAGCTGGGGACTAAATACAGATACGCAGTATTTT. Protein sequence: CASSWGLNTDTQYF. The whole variable domain, filled in from reference TRBV5-1 and TRBJ2-3, reads KAGVTQTPRYLIKTRGQQVTLSCSPISGHRSVSWYQQTPGQGLQFLFEYFSETQRNKGNFPGRFSGRQFSNSRSEMNVSTLELGDSALYLCASSWGLNTDTQYFGPGTRLTVL.

The V gene is TRBV6-6, the J gene TRBJ1-2; weak D call: TRBD1 (6 bases). CDR3 length: 11 residues. CDR1 and CDR2 from the germline V gene are MNHNY and SVGAGI (reference sequence). Deletions cut 6 bases from V and 9 bases from J, with 11 bases between. CDR3 coding DNA: TGTGCCAGCAGGGGGGCGGGCCGCTACACCTTC. Protein: CASRGAGRYTF.

The chain is built from TRBV5-4 and TRBJ2-1; 7 bases align to TRBD2. The CDR3 has 14 amino acids. The germline V gene encodes CDR1 SGHNT and CDR2 YYREEE (reference sequence). V lost 2 bases, J lost 2 bases, and 1 base stayed unmatched. The CDR3 region has the DNA TGTGCCAGCAGCTTAGGGACTACCTACAATGAGCAGTTCTTC. It codes for CASSLGTTYNEQFF.

This chain uses TRBV11-1 with TRBJ2-2, with unresolved D. The CDR3 is made up of 12 amino acids. Germline CDR1 reads SGHAT; CDR2 reads FQDESV (reference sequence). V was clipped by 4 bases and J by 2 bases, with 2 bases between them. The chain's CDR3 is CASSSNTGELFF. As DNA, the CDR3 is TGTGCCAGCAGCTCAAACACCGGGGAGCTGTTTTTT.

This clone was counted a single time. The genes are TRBV19 and TRBJ1-2; D gene unclear. V was clipped by 3 bases and J by 3 bases, with 17 bases between them. The CDR3 is 16 amino acids. The germline gives CDR1 LNHDA, CDR2 SQIVND (reference sequence). DNA for the CDR3: TGTGCCAGTAGTATGAGGGTGGAGATTCGGGACTATGGCTACACCTTC. It is translated as CASSMRVEIRDYGYTF. Full variable domain (rest looked up from reference TRBV19 and TRBJ1-2): DGGITQSPKYLFRKEGQNVTLSCEQNLNHDAMYWYRQDPGQGLRLIYYSQIVNDFQKGDIAEGYSVSREKKESFPLTVTSAQKNPTAFYLCASSMRVEIRDYGYTFGSGTRLTVV.

This chain joins TRBV7-9 and TRBJ1-1; D not certain. This CDR3 contains 12 residues. V was clipped by 1 base and J by 5 bases, with 5 bases between them. The germline V gene encodes CDR1 SEHNR and CDR2 FQNEAQ (reference sequence). The CDR3 region is CASSLEATEAFF. The CDR3 coding sequence is TGTGCCAGCAGCTTAGAAGCTACTGAAGCTTTCTTT.

The chain employs TRBV5-6 and TRBJ2-3; TRBD1 is a possible D gene (5 bases). V was trimmed by 5 bases and J by 6 bases, leaving 10 bases between them. Germline V gives CDR1 SGHDT, CDR2 YYEEEE. The CDR3 consists of 12 residues. The CDR3 is CASRSGLDTQYF. CDR3 coding DNA: TGTGCCAGCAGGTCAGGGTTGGATACGCAGTATTTT.

The gene calls are TRBV6-1 and TRBJ1-1; D is unclear. Germline CDR1 is MNHNS and CDR2 is SASEGT. Trimming cost V 7 bases and J 8 bases, with 14 bases left between them. CDR3 length: 12 amino acids. The CDR3 loop is CASIFGAEEAFF. CDR3 coding DNA: TGTGCCAGCATTTTTGGCGCGGAGGAAGCTTTCTTT.

The chain is built from TRBV11-2 and TRBJ2-1, with 11 bases matching TRBD2. This CDR3 is built from 15 residues. With 5 bases clipped from V and 6 bases from J, the junction kept 6 bases outside the gene matches. From germline, CDR1 is SGHAT and CDR2 FQNNGV. DNA for the CDR3: TGTGCCAGCAGCCCACTAGCGGGAGAGGTCAATGAGCAGTTCTTC. Translated: CASSPLAGEVNEQFF.

The gene calls are TRBV9 and TRBJ2-2; D uncertain. Trimming took 0 bases from V and 0 from J, leaving 18 bases between them. Germline lookup yields CDR1 SGDLS and CDR2 YYNGEE. This CDR3 spans 19 amino acids. DNA of the CDR3: TGTGCCAGCAGCGTAGAATCCCTTACTGAGTACGCGAACACCGGGGAGCTGTTTTTT. This encodes CASSVESLTEYANTGELFF.

The V and J genes are TRBV9 and TRBJ2-7, with TRBD1 matching 8 bases. Trimming at V came to 4 bases and at J to 5 bases, leaving 8 bases not matched to a gene. The CDR3 extends over 14 amino acids. Germline V gene sequence: CDR1 SGDLS, CDR2 YYNGEE. This chain's CDR3 is CASSPRQGMDEQYF. Written as DNA, the CDR3 is TGTGCCAGCAGCCCAAGACAGGGGATGGACGAGCAGTACTTC.

About this clone: A junction boundary mismatches the germline segment, possibly from a read error. J is TRBJ2-1 and V is TRBV30; tentatively, D is TRBD2 (6 bases). Germline values: CDR1 GTSNPN, CDR2 SVGIG (reference sequence). The CDR3 sequence is 12 residues long. The CDR3 bases are TGTGCCGGGAGCGGGTCCTACAATGAGCAGTTCTTC. This codes for CAGSGSYNEQFF. Using reference TRBV30 and TRBJ2-1 for the parts outside the CDR3, the full variable domain is SQTIHQWPATLVQPVGSPLSLECTVEGTSNPNLYWYRQAAGRGLQLLFYSVGIGQISSEVPQNLSASRPQDRQFILSSKKLLLSDSGFYLCAGSGSYNEQFFGPGTRLTVL.

The chain recombines TRBV7-2 with TRBJ1-1; TRBD1 matches at 8 bases. CDR3 size: 13 residues. V was clipped by 2 bases and J by 5 bases; unmatched bases: 1. Germline CDR1 is SGHTA and CDR2 is FQGNSA. In DNA, the CDR3 is TGTGCCAGCAGCTTAAACAGGGGGACTGAAGCTTTCTTT. The encoded protein is CASSLNRGTEAFF.

This clone has only one observation. The chain combines TRBV4-1 with TRBJ1-4; D gene ambiguous. Germline V lookup: CDR1 MGHRA, CDR2 YSYEKL. V dropped 1 base and J dropped 8 bases, with 11 bases sitting between them. This CDR3 comprises 14 residues. CDR3 bases: TGCGCCAGCAGCCAAGGAGGGCGAGGGGAAAAACTGTTTTTT. Amino acids: CASSQGGRGEKLFF.